The rows below give T cell receptor beta chains drawn from one sample of a study of cytomegalovirus exposure and HLA in healthy donors. Profiled with immunoSEQ multiplex PCR; TCRdb holds only in-frame clones, not every one. Here the sample spans some 150,000 clones, around 75% being singletons. Material for sequencing was PBMCs. These TCRs come from a human donor in good health. Each CDR3 is given with its conserved first and last residue. Fields, in order: D gene, V gene, J gene, clone size, CDR3 DNA, CDR3 protein. D genes are given only for firm matches. Only some rows state a clone size, as once, few, many or a class for expanded clones.

-	TRBV27	TRBJ1-1	-	TGTGCCAGCAGTTTATCGGGCAGCATGAACACTGAAGCTTTCTTT	CASSLSGSMNTEAFF
-	TRBV2	TRBJ2-2	-	TGTGCCAGCAGCGGGAGATACACCGGGGAGCTGTTTTTT	CASSGRYTGELFF
-	TRBV19	TRBJ1-3	-	TGTGCCAGTAGACAGGGTGGCTCTGGAAACACCATATATTTT	CASRQGGSGNTIYF
-	TRBV19	TRBJ1-6	-	TGTGCCAGCGAACCGGGTGGTAATTCACCCCTCCACTTT	CASEPGGNSPLHF
-	TRBV2	TRBJ2-7	-	TGTGCCAGCAGTACTTCCTACGAGCAGTACTTC	CASSTSYEQYF
TRBD1	TRBV5-1	TRBJ2-1	-	TGCGCCAGCAGTCTTGGACAGGGGAAGGGCAGGGAGCAGTTCTTC	CASSLGQGKGREQFF
-	TRBV2	TRBJ2-4	once	TGTGCCAGCAGTGAGCGCCTAGCCAAAAACATTCAGTACTTC	CASSERLAKNIQYF
TRBD1	TRBV5-6	TRBJ1-5	once	TGTGCCAGCAGCCTCGGGACAGGAAATCAGCCCCAGCATTTT	CASSLGTGNQPQHF
-	TRBV18	TRBJ1-6	once	TGTGCCAGCTCACCAGCACAGTCCGGATCACCCCTCCACTTT	CASSPAQSGSPLHF
-	TRBV7-3	TRBJ2-6	-	TGTGCCAGCAGCCCAATGCGGGACTCCCGCTCTGGGGCCAACGTCCTGACTTTC	CASSPMRDSRSGANVLTF
TRBD2	TRBV5-1	TRBJ2-1	-	TGCGCCAGCAGCTTGAGCCTAGCGGGGCTTGGGGGGGAGCAGTTCTTC	CASSLSLAGLGGEQFF
-	TRBV6-6	TRBJ1-4	-	TGTGCCAGCAGTTACTCGCTCCAGGGAACTAATGAAAAACTGTTTTTT	CASSYSLQGTNEKLFF
-	TRBV27	TRBJ1-1	-	TGTGCCAGCAGTTTATCGGCGGGGGTGAACACTGAAGCTTTCTTT	CASSLSAGVNTEAFF
-	TRBV2	TRBJ2-2	-	TGTGCCAGCAGGCCGGGACAACCTACCGGGGAGCTGTTTTTT	CASRPGQPTGELFF
-	TRBV6-1	TRBJ1-1	-	TGTGCCAGCAGTGACGGGGTCAGAGAAACTGAAGCTTTCTTT	CASSDGVRETEAFF
TRBD2	TRBV5-5	TRBJ2-7	-	TGTGCCAGCAGCGTCGGACTAGCTACCCCAAGCTCCTACGAGCAGTACTTC	CASSVGLATPSSYEQYF
TRBD1	TRBV9	TRBJ2-1	few	TGTGCCAGCAGCGTGGAGACAGGGGGTAACCATGAGCAGTTCTTC	CASSVETGGNHEQFF
-	TRBV28	TRBJ2-7	-	TGTGCCAGCAGCGATCTTCTGGGACTCTCCTACGAGCAGTACTTC	CASSDLLGLSYEQYF
TRBD1	TRBV7-8	TRBJ1-2	-	TGTGCCAGCAGCTTAGCGCTGAGGGGGCGAAACTATGGCTACACCTTC	CASSLALRGRNYGYTF
TRBD2	TRBV5-1	TRBJ2-1	-	TGCGCCAGCAGGACTAGCGTCTCGGTTTCGGGTGAGCAGTTCTTC	CASRTSVSVSGEQFF
-	TRBV2	TRBJ2-5	-	TGTGCCAACGGGCAGGCCAGGGGAGGGGAGACCCAGTACTTC	CANGQARGGETQYF
-	TRBV2	TRBJ2-7	-	TGTGCCAGTTGCCTCAATCCGGGTGACGAGCAGTACTTC	CASCLNPGDEQYF
-	TRBV5-4	TRBJ2-1	-	TGTGCCAGCAGCTTGAACACTAACTCCTACAATGAGCAGTTCTTC	CASSLNTNSYNEQFF
TRBD1	TRBV19	TRBJ1-2	-	TGTGCCAGTAGGGAGACAGGGTCTATTTATGGCTACACCTTC	CASRETGSIYGYTF
-	TRBV28	TRBJ2-1	-	TGTGCCAGCAGAGACTACTACAATGAGCAGTTCTTC	CASRDYYNEQFF
-	TRBV5-4	TRBJ2-7	-	TGTGCCAGCAGCCCCAAAAAACAATTCTACGAGCAGTACTTC	CASSPKKQFYEQYF
-	TRBV5-6	TRBJ1-2	-	TGTGCCAGCAGCTTTCGGGGAATGCCCCTCTATGGCTACACCTTC	CASSFRGMPLYGYTF
-	TRBV6-1	TRBJ2-7	-	TGTGCCAGCAGTGATATCTACGAGCAGTACTTC	CASSDIYEQYF
TRBD1	TRBV29-1	TRBJ2-3	-	TGCAGCGTTAGGACAGGGGGCCAGGATACGCAGTATTTT	CSVRTGGQDTQYF
-	TRBV27	TRBJ1-4	-	TGTGCCAGCAGTTTGCTTCGCACAGGGAGGGGTAATGAAAAACTGTTTTTT	CASSLLRTGRGNEKLFF
-	TRBV9	TRBJ1-1	-	TGTGCCAGCAGCGTAGAAAAAGGGACAATTCTGGTAACTGAAGCTTTCTTT	CASSVEKGTILVTEAFF
-	TRBV7-9	TRBJ2-1	-	TGTGCCAGCAGCTTCCAGGGGCCAATTCTAAATGAGCAGTTCTTC	CASSFQGPILNEQFF
-	TRBV15	TRBJ1-2	-	TGTGCCACCAGCAGAGGATCCGCAGGCAGACGTGGCTATGGCTACCCCTTC	CATSRGSAGRRGYGYPF
TRBD1	TRBV7-3	TRBJ1-1	few	TGTGCCAGCAGCTCAGGGGGCACTGAAGCTTTCTTT	CASSSGGTEAFF
TRBD2	TRBV9	TRBJ2-1	-	TGTGCCAGCAGCGTAGAGACTAGCACCTACTCCTACAATGAGCAGTTCTTC	CASSVETSTYSYNEQFF
-	TRBV30	TRBJ2-3	once	TGTGCCTGGGCTCCGGACACCACCCTCACAGATACGCAGTATTTT	CAWAPDTTLTDTQYF
TRBD1	TRBV7-6	TRBJ1-3	-	TGTGCCAGCAGCTATAGGACAGGGACTGTGGACACCATATATTTT	CASSYRTGTVDTIYF
TRBD2	TRBV7-9	TRBJ2-5	-	TGTGCCCTAAGCGGGGGGCCCTTCGGCCGCCAGTACTTC	CALSGGPFGRQYF
TRBD2	TRBV2	TRBJ2-7	-	TGTGTCTTACTAGCGGGGGGCAATACACCTTCTCGGCAGTACTTC	CVLLAGGNTPSRQYF
-	TRBV9	TRBJ1-2	-	TGTGCCAGCAGCGTCGGAGGGGGGGGCGTTTTCCGCTACACCTTC	CASSVGGGGVFRYTF
TRBD1	TRBV30	TRBJ2-7	once	TGTGCCTGGACTAAGGACAGGGGGAGCTCCTACGAGCAGTACTTC	CAWTKDRGSSYEQYF
-	TRBV30	TRBJ2-7	-	TGTGCCTGGAGGACGGGGGGGACAGCTACCTACGAGCAGTACTTC	CAWRTGGTATYEQYF
-	TRBV7-6	TRBJ1-2	-	TGTGCCAGCAGCTTAGCAGGGGGGGTGAACTATGGCTACACCTTC	CASSLAGGVNYGYTF
TRBD1	TRBV7-2	TRBJ1-2	-	TGTGCCAGCAGCTTAGTACAGGGGTATGGCTACACCTTC	CASSLVQGYGYTF
TRBD2	TRBV28	TRBJ2-3	-	TGTGCCAGCAGGGGGAGGGTAGATACGCAGTATTTT	CASRGRVDTQYF
TRBD2	TRBV6-5	TRBJ2-1	-	TGTGCCAGCAGTAATCTAGCGGGAGCTCGAAATGAGCAGTTCTTC	CASSNLAGARNEQFF
TRBD2	TRBV6-1	TRBJ2-5	-	TGTGCCAGCAGTGAAAGGCGCCAGCGGGGGGGTGGGGAGACCCAGTACTTC	CASSERRQRGGGETQYF
-	TRBV30	TRBJ2-2	once	TGTGCCTGGAGTGTAAAGGGGTTAGGCACCGGGGAGCTGTTTTTT	CAWSVKGLGTGELFF
-	TRBV7-2	TRBJ2-6	-	TGTGCCAGCAGCTCCTGGGACTTCGCTGGGGCCAACGTCCTGACTTTC	CASSSWDFAGANVLTF
-	TRBV4-3	TRBJ2-7	-	TGCGCCAGCAGCCTCACAGTGTCTTCCTACGAGCAGTACTTC	CASSLTVSSYEQYF
-	TRBV6-5	TRBJ2-1	few	TGTGCCAGCACCCGGACTGCCGGTTATGAGCAGTTCTTC	CASTRTAGYEQFF
-	TRBV7-9	TRBJ1-1	-	TGTGCCAGCAGCTTGGGTCATAGGGGCACTGAAGCTTTCTTT	CASSLGHRGTEAFF
TRBD1	TRBV7-9	TRBJ1-2	-	TGTGCCAGCAGCTTAACAGGGGCCAACTATGGCTACACCTTC	CASSLTGANYGYTF